The next 26 T cell receptor beta chains were all read from a single sample in a study of blood T cell repertoires in COVID-19 (dated by TCRdb to the early 2020s). The library was built by means of the immunoSEQ multiplex PCR assay. In its TCRdb copy, this immuneACCESS table keeps in-frame sequences only and misses some clones. Where compared with another copy, unresolved V genes explain less than half of these, and the others have no known cause. For this sample there are approximately 210,000 clones; roughly 85% appear just once. Over 2% of the sample is taken by the ten largest. Sequencing was done on a sample of peripheral blood. Source of these receptors: a man aged 30 to 39 who had recovered from COVID-19.

This clone occurred a few times. The CDR3 loop reads CASRRQGASGELFF. The CDR3 DNA reads TGTGCCAGCAGGAGACAGGGGGCGTCCGGGGAGCTGTTTTTT. The rearrangement links TRBV27 to TRBJ2-2; TRBD1 agrees at 10 bases. Germline CDR1 MNHEY, CDR2 SMNVEV (reference sequence). The junction had 4 bases not matched to a gene; V was cut back by 6 bases and J by 6 bases. The CDR3 sequence is 14 residues long.

The chain employs TRBV18 and TRBJ1-2, with D tentatively TRBD1 (5 bases). V dropped 3 bases and J dropped 1 base, with 15 bases sitting between them. The CDR3 totals 16 residues. The V gene's germline CDR1 is KGHSH and CDR2 LQKENI. As DNA, the CDR3 is TGTGCCAGCTCACCTTCCGGGGGTCTAAGTAACTATGGCTACACCTTC. It encodes CASSPSGGLSNYGYTF. The variable domain in full, completed from reference TRBV18 and TRBJ1-2, reads NAGVMQNPRHLVRRRGQEARLRCSPMKGHSHVYWYRQLPEEGLKFMVYLQKENIIDESGMPKERFSAEFPKEGPSILRIQQVVRGDSAAYFCASSPSGGLSNYGYTFGSGTRLTVV.

The rearrangement joins TRBV18 to TRBJ2-3; D gene unclear. Germline loops: CDR1 KGHSH, CDR2 LQKENI. The length of the CDR3 is 14 residues. V gave up 2 bases and J gave up 2 bases, with 8 bases separating them. Here the CDR3 DNA reads TGTGCCAGCTCACCAGCGCAGGACACAGATACGCAGTATTTT. Translated, it gives CASSPAQDTDTQYF.

In DNA form, the CDR3 reads TGTGCCTGGAGTTCCCCCCAGGGCGCTAATGAAAAACTGTTTTTT. This codes for CAWSSPQGANEKLFF. This rearrangement joins TRBV30 to TRBJ1-4; TRBD1 is a possible D gene (5 bases). This CDR3 contains 15 residues. Looked up from germline, CDR1 is GTSNPN and CDR2 is SVGIG (reference sequence). The V gene lost 2 bases and the J gene lost 3 bases, with 13 bases spanning the gap.

The rearrangement links TRBV5-5 to TRBJ1-2, with a tentative D call TRBD1 (5 bases). This CDR3 has 16 residues. In germline, CDR1 is SGHKS, CDR2 YYEKEE (reference sequence). Trimming pared 4 bases from V and 1 base from J, leaving 17 bases between. This CDR3 reads CASSLDGWDYNYGYTF. The CDR3 DNA reads TGTGCCAGCAGCCTGGACGGGTGGGACTATAACTATGGCTACACCTTC.

The chain links TRBV10-3 to TRBJ1-2; TRBD1 is a possible D gene (6 bases). The CDR3 is made up of 13 amino acids. The germline V and J ends were trimmed by 8 bases and 3 bases, with 13 bases remaining between them. Germline loops: CDR1 ENHRY, CDR2 SYGVKD. This CDR3 is CAISDRTHYGYTF. CDR3 DNA: TGTGCCATCTCAGACAGGACGCACTATGGCTACACCTTC.

This sequence joins TRBV9 and TRBJ1-2, with D unclear. The CDR3 loop spans 13 amino acids. Germline lookup yields CDR1 SGDLS and CDR2 YYNGEE. Trimming removed 4 bases at V and 6 bases at J, with 13 bases between. The CDR3 bases are TGTGCCAGCAGCCCGGGTCTTCGGGATGGCTACACCTTC. Translation gives CASSPGLRDGYTF. The full variable domain, with the rest looked up from reference TRBV9 and TRBJ1-2, is DSGVTQTPKHLITATGQRVTLRCSPRSGDLSVYWYQQSLDQGLQFLIQYYNGEERAKGNILERFSAQQFPDLHSELNLSSLELGDSALYFCASSPGLRDGYTFGSGTRLTVV.

This sequence joins TRBV5-1 and TRBJ2-7; unclear D gene. Trimming cost V 0 bases and J 0 bases, with 13 bases left between them. The CDR3 extends over 16 amino acids. The germline V gene encodes CDR1 SGHRS and CDR2 YFSETQ. Written as DNA, the CDR3 is TGCGCCAGCAGCTTGGGGTCAGGCCTTAGCTCCTACGAGCAGTACTTC. Protein product: CASSLGSGLSSYEQYF.

The rearrangement uses TRBV6-5 and TRBJ1-2, with D perhaps TRBD1 (5 bases). The V end was cut by 0 bases, the J end by 8 bases, with 19 bases between. CDR1 and CDR2 from the germline V gene are MNHEY and SVGAGI. The CDR3 length is 16 residues. DNA of the CDR3: TGTGCCAGCAGTTACTCGAGCGTAGGGGTGGCTGAGGGCTACACCTTC. Its translation: CASSYSSVGVAEGYTF.

V gene TRBV7-2 combines with J gene TRBJ2-3; D is perhaps TRBD2 (5 bases). CDR3 length: 18 amino acids. Germline values: CDR1 SGHTA, CDR2 FQGNSA. The V and J ends lost 4 bases and 5 bases respectively, with 25 bases between them. The CDR3 bases are TGTGCCAGCAGCTCCCATTTGGTATCGCCTGGAGGTATAGATACGCAGTATTTT. Protein sequence: CASSSHLVSPGGIDTQYF.

The chain joins TRBV6-5 to TRBJ2-7; no firm D call. CDR1 and CDR2 (germline): MNHEY, SVGAGI. The CDR3 length is 14 residues. V was pared by 8 bases and J by 5 bases, with 19 bases between. CDR3 in amino acids: CASRMSLVGHEQYF. CDR3 DNA: TGTGCCAGCCGGATGAGCCTAGTCGGCCACGAGCAGTACTTC.

The chain has TRBV29-1 and TRBJ1-2, with D unresolved. The germline V gene encodes CDR1 SQVTM and CDR2 ANQGSEA. Trimming took 6 bases from V and 6 from J, leaving 23 bases between them. The CDR3 runs 15 residues. The CDR3 DNA reads as TGCAGCGTGAACCCCCCGAAAGGTGCGGCCGATGGCTACACCTTC. Encoded protein: CSVNPPKGAADGYTF.

Only one count was recorded for this clone. The chain is built from TRBV19 and TRBJ1-2; no clear D. CDR3 length: 16 residues. Trimming removed 6 bases from V and 5 bases from J, with 22 bases in between. Germline V gene data show CDR1 as LNHDA and CDR2 as SQIVND (reference sequence). DNA for the CDR3: TGTGCCAGTAGCCGAGTACAGCCGGCCCTCGCGTATGGCTACACCTTC. Amino acids: CASSRVQPALAYGYTF.

The chain combines TRBV11-2 with TRBJ1-5, with D hard to call. Germline CDR1 is SGHAT and CDR2 is FQNNGV. V was trimmed by 1 base and J by 4 bases, leaving 11 bases between them. This CDR3 has 15 amino acids. The CDR3 sequence: CASSLAPARNQPQHF. DNA for the CDR3: TGTGCCAGCAGCTTAGCGCCCGCACGGAATCAGCCCCAGCATTTT.

CDR3 sequence (DNA): TGTGCCAGCTCACCACGCGGGACAGTACTCAACGAGCAGTACTTC. Protein sequence: CASSPRGTVLNEQYF. V gene TRBV18 combines with J gene TRBJ2-7; tentative D call: TRBD1 (7 bases). V gave up 1 base and J gave up 5 bases, with 15 bases separating them. The germline gives CDR1 KGHSH, CDR2 LQKENI. This CDR3 region has 15 residues.

The genes are TRBV18 and TRBJ2-6; the D is unclear. This CDR3 is built from 15 residues. Trimming took off 8 bases at V and 2 bases at J, with 13 bases between the two ends. CDR1 and CDR2 (germline): KGHSH, LQKENI. CDR3 in amino acids: CASPPTQAGANVLTF. CDR3 DNA: TGTGCCAGCCCCCCCACCCAGGCTGGGGCCAACGTCCTGACTTTC.

The V call is TRBV27, the J call TRBJ1-2; D is ambiguous. The CDR3 extends over 13 amino acids. Germline V gene lookup returns CDR1 MNHEY and CDR2 SMNVEV (reference sequence). The V and J ends lost 3 bases and 6 bases respectively, with 11 bases between them. The CDR3 nucleotides are TGTGCCAGCAGTTTTAGGTCAGGCCATGGCTACACCTTC. Amino acids: CASSFRSGHGYTF.

This clone showed up just once. The chain joins TRBV6-5 to TRBJ2-3; 7 positions agree with TRBD2. V was pared by 3 bases and J by 4 bases, with 10 bases of the junction left unmatched. The germline V gene has CDR1 MNHEY and CDR2 SVGAGI. This CDR3 contains 16 residues. CDR3 nucleotides: TGTGCCAGCAGTTATGGCGGCGGGGGTAGCTCAGATACGCAGTATTTT. As protein: CASSYGGGGSSDTQYF.

V and J are TRBV5-1 and TRBJ1-4, with a possible D match to TRBD1 (5 bases). V was cut by 0 bases and J by 1 base, with 10 bases left in between. This CDR3 has 16 residues. CDR1 SGHRS and CDR2 YFSETQ come from the germline V gene. The CDR3 is CASSLDRLRTNEKLFF. The DNA of the CDR3 is TGCGCCAGCAGCTTGGACAGGCTCCGAACTAATGAAAAACTGTTTTTT.

The chain employs TRBV6-5 and TRBJ1-5; tentatively, D is TRBD1 (5 bases). Trimming pared 6 bases from V and 3 bases from J, leaving 9 bases between. Germline values: CDR1 MNHEY, CDR2 SVGAGI. The CDR3 consists of 13 residues. CDR3 DNA sequence: TGTGCCAGCAGCGACAGTTACAATCAGCCCCAGCATTTT. Translating it yields CASSDSYNQPQHF.

This chain connects TRBV6-5 to TRBJ2-7; 7 nucleotides match TRBD1. CDR1 is MNHEY, CDR2 SVGAGI, per germline. This CDR3 has 16 amino acids. J lost 4 bases, V lost 0 bases, and 9 bases had no gene match. The CDR3 DNA is TGTGCCAGCAGTTACTCCCCGGACAGGACACTTTACGAGCAGTACTTC. Translation: CASSYSPDRTLYEQYF.

The chain joins TRBV2 to TRBJ2-3; D not resolved. This CDR3 comprises 15 residues. CDR1 and CDR2 (germline): SNHLY, FYNNEI. V lost 3 bases and J 3 bases, leaving 13 bases between the germline ends. CDR3 sequence reads: CASSDGTVVTDTQYF. CDR3 bases: TGTGCCAGCAGTGACGGTACGGTGGTGACAGATACGCAGTATTTT.

This clone was observed a single time. The chain employs TRBV27 and TRBJ1-1; 10 bases fit TRBD1. CDR3 size: 13 residues. V shed 4 bases, J shed 9 bases, and the junction held 5 bases outside the gene matches. Germline loops: CDR1 MNHEY, CDR2 SMNVEV (reference sequence). The CDR3 sequence is CASSSSTGGQAFF. In DNA, the CDR3 is TGTGCCAGCAGTTCATCGACAGGGGGCCAAGCTTTCTTT.

V and J are TRBV6-2 or TRBV6-3 and TRBJ1-1; the D gene is possibly TRBD1 (6 bases). In germline, CDR1 is MNHEY, CDR2 SVGEGT. The CDR3 runs 15 residues. Trimming removed 5 bases from V and 1 base from J, with 14 bases in between. As DNA, the CDR3 is TGTGCCAGCAGTCCCCAGGGACACCGGAACACTGAAGCTTTCTTT. Protein: CASSPQGHRNTEAFF.

The chain has TRBV6-1 and TRBJ1-5, with D unresolved. The germline V gene encodes CDR1 MNHNS and CDR2 SASEGT. The CDR3 spans 14 residues. The ends were cut back, 2 bases at V and 3 bases at J, with 8 bases in the middle. The DNA of the CDR3 is TGTGCCAGCAGTGAATCCGGGTACAATCAGCCCCAGCATTTT. Translated: CASSESGYNQPQHF.

The chain couples TRBV19 to TRBJ1-2, with D maybe TRBD1 (5 bases). Trimming took 1 base from V and 4 from J, leaving 16 bases between them. Germline CDR1 LNHDA, CDR2 SQIVND (reference sequence). The CDR3 covers 16 residues. The CDR3 region is CASSIGLTAASYGYTF. In nucleotides, the CDR3 is TGTGCCAGTAGTATAGGACTGACAGCTGCTAGCTATGGCTACACCTTC.